This TCR beta chain derives from a study of beta chain features in type 1 diabetes. Whole-study results and caveats: The study found fewer insertions and more deletions at VDJ junctions in type 1 diabetes patients.

Germline V gene lookup returns CDR1 SGHAT and CDR2 FQNNGV. The CDR3 contains 15 residues. V shed 5 bases and J shed 6 bases, with 19 bases lying between them. Since all of the isolated RNA was reverse transcribed, expressed TCRB transcripts were what got sequenced. TCRdb keeps only in-frame clones here, not all; method: immunoSEQ multiplex PCR. The table shows 200,000 to 300,000 clones, with approximately 14% occurring only once. Notes on this clone: What it recognizes is unknown.

CD4+ naive, central memory, regulatory and stem cell-like memory subsets were isolated by sorting on CD45RO/CCR7/CD25/CD127/CD95/CD27. The V gene is TRBV11-2, the J gene TRBJ2-5; a weak D match, TRBD2 (6 bases). Sequenced sample: naive CD4+ T cells from blood. This clonotype was sampled from a middle-aged woman in good health. The CDR3 spells CASSPGGGAGQTQYF. The CDR3 nucleotides are TGTGCCAGCAGCCCCGGCGGCGGGGCGGGACAGACCCAGTACTTC. The whole variable domain, remainder taken from reference TRBV11-2 and TRBJ2-5, is EAGVAQSPRYKIIEKRQSVAFWCNPISGHATLYWYQQILGQGPKLLIQFQNNGVVDDSQLPKDRFSAERLKGVDSTLKIQPAKLEDSAVYLCASSPGGGAGQTQYFGPGTRLLVL.